The 24 T cell receptor beta chains below come from one sample, sequenced in a study of cytomegalovirus exposure and HLA in healthy donors. The PCR ran on 60 Vbeta and 13 Jbeta primers. Method: immunoSEQ multiplex PCR; TCRdb's copy keeps in-frame clones and lacks some. The sample has tens of thousands of clones; 75% to 80% are singletons. The sequenced sample consisted of PBMCs. The receptor source for this set is a female donor in good health and CMV-seronegative.

V and J are TRBV7-2 and TRBJ2-1; TRBD2 aligns across 12 bases. The ends lost 4 bases at V and 8 bases at J; junction bases unmatched: 9. Germline values: CDR1 SGHTA, CDR2 FQGNSA. This CDR3 is built from 16 residues. In nucleotides, the CDR3 is TGTGCCAGCAGCTACCGACGCCTAGCGGGGGGGTATGAGCAGTTCTTC. As protein: CASSYRRLAGGYEQFF.

The V gene is TRBV10-3, the J gene TRBJ1-6; possible D gene TRBD1, 5 bases. Trimming cost V 2 bases and J 7 bases, with 15 bases left between them. Per the germline V gene, CDR1 is ENHRY and CDR2 is SYGVKD. The CDR3 has 16 residues. The CDR3 sequence is CAISEEAGRQNSPLHF. The CDR3, as DNA: TGTGCCATCAGTGAGGAGGCAGGGCGGCAGAATTCACCCCTCCACTTT.

The chain is built from TRBV27 and TRBJ1-2; 8 bases match TRBD1. Trimming took 6 bases from V and 7 from J; bases not matched to a gene: 28. CDR1 MNHEY and CDR2 SMNVEV come from the germline V gene (reference sequence). This CDR3 comprises 20 residues. CDR3 DNA sequence: TGTGCCAGCAGAAAAAAGGGGATGGGGCAGGGGGCTCTGGTCTCCTTTGGCTACACCTTC. It yields the protein CASRKKGMGQGALVSFGYTF.

The chain links TRBV5-4 to TRBJ2-7; 10 nucleotides agree with TRBD2. There are 16 residues in the CDR3. Per germline, CDR1 SGHNT and CDR2 YYREEE (reference sequence). J gave up 10 bases and V 7 bases, and 20 bases lay outside the gene matches. The CDR3 bases are TGTGCCAGCGGTACCGTGGGGGGTAGCGGGGGGTTTTCTCAGTACTTC. It is translated as CASGTVGGSGGFSQYF.

The J gene is TRBJ1-1, the V gene TRBV18, with D perhaps TRBD1 (6 bases). With 6 bases removed from V and 1 base from J, the gap between germline ends came to 18 bases. CDR3 size: 16 residues. Germline V gene data show CDR1 as KGHSH and CDR2 as LQKENI. The CDR3 DNA is TGTGCCAGCTCGTCTCGAGGGGGAAGGGGGAACACTGAAGCTTTCTTT. It is translated as CASSSRGGRGNTEAFF.

The chain joins TRBV7-8 to TRBJ2-7; the D gene is possibly TRBD1 (5 bases). The V gene's germline CDR1 is SGHVS and CDR2 FQNEAQ. CDR3 length equals 12 residues. The V end was cut by 5 bases, the J end by 7 bases, with 12 bases between. CDR3: CASSPRVGEQYF. The CDR3 DNA is TGTGCCAGCAGCCCCAGGGTTGGTGAGCAGTACTTC.

V usage is TRBV13 and J usage is TRBJ1-2; TRBD1 is a possible D gene (5 bases). Trimming cost V 4 bases and J 8 bases, with 20 bases left between them. Germline assignment: CDR1 PRHDT and CDR2 FYEKMQ (reference sequence). The CDR3 spans 15 residues. CDR3 nucleotides: TGTGCCAGCAGCTCTGGGGACTCCCCGGCCATCGGCTACACCTTC. It encodes CASSSGDSPAIGYTF.

The chain employs TRBV15 and TRBJ1-2, with TRBD1 as a possible D gene (5 bases). The CDR3 covers 17 residues. CDR1 and CDR2 (germline): LNHNV, YYDKDF (reference sequence). Trimming removed 0 bases at V and 4 bases at J, with 18 bases between. This CDR3 reads CATSRDGGTRALYGYTF. CDR3 nucleotide sequence: TGTGCCACCAGCAGAGACGGCGGGACCCGGGCCCTCTATGGCTACACCTTC.

The V and J genes are TRBV7-2 and TRBJ1-5, with a weak D call TRBD1 (5 bases). Trimming stripped 5 bases from V and 7 bases from J, with 12 bases between. In germline, CDR1 is SGHTA, CDR2 FQGNSA. The CDR3 has 13 amino acids. CDR3 region: CASSRLGRQPQHF. DNA of the CDR3: TGTGCCAGCAGCCGCCTGGGGCGACAGCCCCAGCATTTT.

The chain couples TRBV7-2 to TRBJ2-2; unclear D gene. This CDR3 contains 13 residues. Germline CDR1 and CDR2: SGHTA and FQGNSA. The V gene lost 4 bases and the J gene lost 3 bases, with 6 bases spanning the gap. The DNA of the CDR3 is TGTGCCAGCAGCTCGCGCTACACCGGGGAGCTGTTTTTT. Translation gives CASSSRYTGELFF.

This chain links TRBV5-1 with TRBJ1-6; possible D gene TRBD1, 6 bases. This CDR3 has 14 residues. Germline V gene data show CDR1 as SGHRS and CDR2 as YFSETQ. Trimming stripped 4 bases from V and 6 bases from J, with 11 bases between. CDR3 sequence reads: CASSLGQSNSPLHF. For the CDR3, the DNA is TGCGCCAGCAGCCTGGGACAAAGTAATTCACCCCTCCACTTT.

The sample holds a few counts of this clone. This chain joins TRBV27 and TRBJ2-7, with a possible D match to TRBD2 (5 bases). The CDR3 runs to 16 residues. The V gene lost 5 bases and the J gene lost 3 bases, with 20 bases spanning the gap. Looked up from germline, CDR1 is MNHEY and CDR2 is SMNVEV (reference sequence). In nucleotides, the CDR3 is TGTGCCAGCAGTACTCGTCGAGGGCCCTCTATCTACGAGCAGTACTTC. Its protein is CASSTRRGPSIYEQYF.

CDR3 nucleotide sequence: TGTGCCAGCAGAGACCAATGGGGGGGCACTGAAGCTTTCTTT. It translates to CASRDQWGGTEAFF. The V and J genes are TRBV7-9 and TRBJ1-1; possibly TRBD1 for D (5 bases). Germline assignment: CDR1 SEHNR and CDR2 FQNEAQ (reference sequence). This CDR3 region has 14 residues. The ends were cut back, 6 bases at V and 4 bases at J, with 15 bases in the middle.

This clone has more than one count but fewer than ten. The J gene is TRBJ2-3, the V gene TRBV7-3; no definite D call. CDR1 is SGHTA and CDR2 is FQGTGA in the germline V gene. The CDR3 sequence is 15 residues long. Trimming removed 0 bases at V and 0 bases at J, with 7 bases between. CDR3 residues: CASSLTTYSTDTQYF. The DNA for the CDR3 is TGTGCCAGCAGCTTAACTACATATAGCACAGATACGCAGTATTTT. Together with reference TRBV7-3 and TRBJ2-3, the CDR3 gives the full variable domain: GAGVSQTPSNKVTEKGKYVELRCDPISGHTALYWYRQSLGQGPEFLIYFQGTGAADDSGLPNDRFFAVRPEGSVSTLKIQRTERGDSAVYLCASSLTTYSTDTQYFGPGTRLTVL.

The chain is built from TRBV7-9 and TRBJ1-2, with D possibly being TRBD1 (6 bases). The length of the CDR3 is 13 residues. V was shortened by 7 bases and J by 5 bases, with 14 bases between the two germline ends. Germline V gives CDR1 SEHNR, CDR2 FQNEAQ (reference sequence). CDR3 in amino acids: CASTPQGMYGYTF. DNA of the CDR3: TGTGCCAGCACCCCGCAGGGGATGTATGGCTACACCTTC.

This clone was observed a single time. V and J are TRBV2 and TRBJ1-2; 7 positions match TRBD1. Per the germline V gene, CDR1 is SNHLY and CDR2 is FYNNEI. V gave up 6 bases and J gave up 7 bases; unmatched junction bases: 5. The CDR3 covers 12 residues. CDR3 sequence: CASRSDRSGYTF. The CDR3 DNA reads as TGTGCCAGCAGGTCGGACAGGAGTGGCTACACCTTC.

The rearrangement uses TRBV11-2 and TRBJ2-3; possibly TRBD2 for D (6 bases). CDR3 length: 15 amino acids. The V and J ends lost 5 bases and 6 bases respectively, with 18 bases between them. Germline V lookup: CDR1 SGHAT, CDR2 FQNNGV. CDR3 loop: CASSTRGSESDTQYF. Written as DNA, the CDR3 is TGTGCCAGCAGCACTCGGGGGTCAGAATCTGATACGCAGTATTTT.

This rearrangement joins TRBV27 to TRBJ2-4; 9 nucleotides agree with TRBD1. Germline CDR1 reads MNHEY; CDR2 reads SMNVEV (reference sequence). V lost 3 bases to trimming and J lost 8 bases; unmatched junction nucleotides: 5. CDR3 length: 14 residues. The CDR3 is CASSLGDRADIQYF. The CDR3 coding sequence is TGTGCCAGCAGTTTGGGGGACAGGGCAGACATTCAGTACTTC.

As concerns this clone: This sample also contains other DNA sequences that code for the same CDR3. CDR3 residues: CASSVGLAGDRYEQYF. CDR3 nucleotides: TGTGCCAGCAGTGTTGGACTAGCGGGGGATAGGTACGAGCAGTACTTC. The chain carries TRBV6-1 and TRBJ2-7, with 13 bases that match TRBD2. This CDR3 has 16 amino acids. Germline V gives CDR1 MNHNS, CDR2 SASEGT. The ends lost 4 bases at V and 4 bases at J; junction bases unmatched: 7.

The CDR3 is CAISESGGWDQFF. In nucleotides, the CDR3 is TGTGCCATCAGTGAGTCAGGCGGGTGGGATCAGTTCTTC. The chain combines TRBV10-3 with TRBJ2-1, with D tentatively TRBD2 (5 bases). The germline gives CDR1 ENHRY, CDR2 SYGVKD. The CDR3 contains 13 residues. V lost 0 bases and J 13 bases, leaving 13 bases between the germline ends.

CDR3 region: CASSVVSNTGELFF. CDR3 sequence (DNA): TGTGCCAGCAGCGTAGTCTCGAACACCGGGGAGCTGTTTTTT. The rearrangement joins TRBV9 to TRBJ2-2, with no clear D. Trimming took off 0 bases at V and 0 bases at J, with 3 bases between the two ends. In germline, CDR1 is SGDLS, CDR2 YYNGEE. This CDR3 is 14 amino acids long.

The CDR3 region is CASSPRTGSGEKLFF. Written as DNA, the CDR3 is TGCGCCAGCAGCCCCCGGACAGGGTCAGGTGAAAAACTGTTTTTT. V gene TRBV5-1 combines with J gene TRBJ1-4; the match to TRBD1 covers 8 bases. This CDR3 spans 15 amino acids. Germline CDR1 reads SGHRS; CDR2 reads YFSETQ. Trimming removed 4 bases from V and 7 bases from J; junction bases left unmatched: 9.

The sample holds one count of this clone. V is TRBV19 and J is TRBJ1-2; D not resolved. The CDR3 sequence is 15 residues long. Germline CDR1 and CDR2: LNHDA and SQIVND (reference sequence). Trimming removed 7 bases from V and 2 bases from J, with 17 bases in between. As DNA, the CDR3 is TGTGCCAGTATCACTAGGGCGAAGATGAACTATGGCTACACCTTC. Translating it yields CASITRAKMNYGYTF.

The chain links TRBV4-3 to TRBJ1-3; TRBD1 might be the D (6 bases). Trimming took off 5 bases at V and 0 bases at J, with 14 bases between the two ends. The CDR3 consists of 16 residues. CDR1 is LGHNA, CDR2 YSLEER, per germline. In DNA, the CDR3 is TGCGCCAGCAGCATGGGCGGACAGACCTCTGGAAACACCATATATTTT. Translation: CASSMGGQTSGNTIYF.